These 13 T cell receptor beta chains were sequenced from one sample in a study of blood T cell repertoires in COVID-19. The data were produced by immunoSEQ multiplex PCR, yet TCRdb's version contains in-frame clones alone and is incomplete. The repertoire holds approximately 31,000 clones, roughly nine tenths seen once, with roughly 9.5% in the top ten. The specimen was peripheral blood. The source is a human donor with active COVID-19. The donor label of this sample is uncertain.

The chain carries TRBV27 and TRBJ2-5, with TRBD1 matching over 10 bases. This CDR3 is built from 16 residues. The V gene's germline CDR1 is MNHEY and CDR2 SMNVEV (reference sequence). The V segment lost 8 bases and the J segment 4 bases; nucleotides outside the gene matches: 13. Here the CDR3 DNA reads TGTGCCAGCGGACCTCTGGGGACAGGGGCGGGAGAGACCCAGTACTTC. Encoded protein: CASGPLGTGAGETQYF.

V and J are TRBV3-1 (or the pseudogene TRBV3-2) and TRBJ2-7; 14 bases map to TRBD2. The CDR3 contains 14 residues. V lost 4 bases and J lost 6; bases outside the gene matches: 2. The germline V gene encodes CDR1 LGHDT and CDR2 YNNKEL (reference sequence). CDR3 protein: CASSPGTSGSEQYF. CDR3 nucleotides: TGTGCCAGCAGCCCTGGGACTAGCGGGAGCGAGCAGTACTTC.

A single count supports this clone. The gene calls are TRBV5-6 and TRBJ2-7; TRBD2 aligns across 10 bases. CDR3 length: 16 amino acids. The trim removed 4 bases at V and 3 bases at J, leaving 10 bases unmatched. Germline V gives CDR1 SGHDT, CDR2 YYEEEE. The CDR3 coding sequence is TGTGCCAGCAGCCCGGTGGCGACTAGCGGGTACTACGAGCAGTACTTC. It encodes CASSPVATSGYYEQYF.

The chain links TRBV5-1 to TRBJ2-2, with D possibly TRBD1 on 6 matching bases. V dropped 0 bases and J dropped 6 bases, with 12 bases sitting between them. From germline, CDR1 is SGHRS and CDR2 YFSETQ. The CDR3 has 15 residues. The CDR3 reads CASSLEAQGPGELFF. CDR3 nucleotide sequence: TGCGCCAGCAGCTTGGAAGCACAGGGTCCCGGGGAGCTGTTTTTT.

The DNA of the CDR3 is TGTGCCAGCAGCGACCTAGAAGGCTACACTGAAGCTTTCTTT. This encodes CASSDLEGYTEAFF. This chain joins TRBV5-4 and TRBJ1-1; D call uncertain. The CDR3 runs to 14 residues. Trimming removed 4 bases from V and 3 bases from J, with 13 bases in between. The V gene's germline CDR1 is SGHNT and CDR2 YYREEE (reference sequence).

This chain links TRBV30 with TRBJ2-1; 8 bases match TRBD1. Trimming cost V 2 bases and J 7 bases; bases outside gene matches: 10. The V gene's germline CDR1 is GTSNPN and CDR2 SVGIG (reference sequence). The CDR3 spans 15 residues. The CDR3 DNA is TGTGCCTGGAGTCGAACAGGGGGATTCTGGAATGAGCAGTTCTTC. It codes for CAWSRTGGFWNEQFF.

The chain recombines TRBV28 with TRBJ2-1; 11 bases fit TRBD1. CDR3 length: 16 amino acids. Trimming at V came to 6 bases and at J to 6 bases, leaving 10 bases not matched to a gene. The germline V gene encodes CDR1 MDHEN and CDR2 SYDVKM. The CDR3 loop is CASRPSMGTGGNEQFF. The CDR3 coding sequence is TGTGCCAGCAGACCCTCTATGGGGACAGGGGGCAATGAGCAGTTCTTC. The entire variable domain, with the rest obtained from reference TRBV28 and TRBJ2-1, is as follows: DVKVTQSSRYLVKRTGEKVFLECVQDMDHENMFWYRQDPGLGLRLIYFSYDVKMKEKGDIPEGYSVSREKKERFSLILESASTNQTSMYLCASRPSMGTGGNEQFFGPGTRLTVL.

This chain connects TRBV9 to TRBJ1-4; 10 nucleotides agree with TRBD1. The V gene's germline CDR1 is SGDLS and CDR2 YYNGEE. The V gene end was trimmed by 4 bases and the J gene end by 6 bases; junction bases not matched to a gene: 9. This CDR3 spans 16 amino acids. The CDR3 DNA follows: TGTGCCAGCAGCCCTGGGACAGGGGCATGGCATGAAAAACTGTTTTTT. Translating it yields CASSPGTGAWHEKLFF.

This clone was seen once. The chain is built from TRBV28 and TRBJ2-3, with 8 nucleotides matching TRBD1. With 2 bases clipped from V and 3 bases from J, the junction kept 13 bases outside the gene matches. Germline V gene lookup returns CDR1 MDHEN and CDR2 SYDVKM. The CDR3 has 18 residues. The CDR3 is CASSLGFGGTGGTDTQYF. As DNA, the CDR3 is TGTGCCAGCAGTTTAGGGTTTGGGGGGACAGGTGGGACAGATACGCAGTATTTT.

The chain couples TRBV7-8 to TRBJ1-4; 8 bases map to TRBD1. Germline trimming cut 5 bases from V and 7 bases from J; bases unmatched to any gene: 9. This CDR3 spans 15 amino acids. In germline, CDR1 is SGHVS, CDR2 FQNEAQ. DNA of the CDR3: TGTGCCAGCAGCGAGCAGGGGGCGCTGAGTGAAAAACTGTTTTTT. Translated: CASSEQGALSEKLFF. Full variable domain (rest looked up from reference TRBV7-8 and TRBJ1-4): GAGVSQSPRYKVAKRGQDVALRCDPISGHVSLFWYQQALGQGPEFLTYFQNEAQLDKSGLPSDRFFAERPEGSVSTLKIQRTQQEDSAVYLCASSEQGALSEKLFFGSGTQLSVL.

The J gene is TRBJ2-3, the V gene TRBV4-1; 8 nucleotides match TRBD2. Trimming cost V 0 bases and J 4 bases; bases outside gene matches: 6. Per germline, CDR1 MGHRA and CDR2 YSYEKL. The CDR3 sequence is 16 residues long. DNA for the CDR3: TGCGCCAGCAGCCAAGACGAAGCGGGAGTGCCAGATACGCAGTATTTT. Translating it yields CASSQDEAGVPDTQYF.

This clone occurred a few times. For the CDR3, the DNA is TGTGCCAGCAGCTCGTACCCGGGGAGATCTGGAAACACCATATATTTT. It specifies CASSSYPGRSGNTIYF. This sequence joins TRBV7-9 and TRBJ1-3; D is unclear. Germline lookup yields CDR1 SEHNR and CDR2 FQNEAQ (reference sequence). Trimming removed 4 bases at V and 1 base at J, with 14 bases between. This CDR3 region has 16 residues.

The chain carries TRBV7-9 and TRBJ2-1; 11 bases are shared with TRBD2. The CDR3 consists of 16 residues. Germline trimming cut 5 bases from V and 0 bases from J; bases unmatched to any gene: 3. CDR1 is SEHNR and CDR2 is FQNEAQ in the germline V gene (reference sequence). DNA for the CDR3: TGTGCCAGCAGCGGACTAGCGGGCCGCTCCTACAATGAGCAGTTCTTC. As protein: CASSGLAGRSYNEQFF.